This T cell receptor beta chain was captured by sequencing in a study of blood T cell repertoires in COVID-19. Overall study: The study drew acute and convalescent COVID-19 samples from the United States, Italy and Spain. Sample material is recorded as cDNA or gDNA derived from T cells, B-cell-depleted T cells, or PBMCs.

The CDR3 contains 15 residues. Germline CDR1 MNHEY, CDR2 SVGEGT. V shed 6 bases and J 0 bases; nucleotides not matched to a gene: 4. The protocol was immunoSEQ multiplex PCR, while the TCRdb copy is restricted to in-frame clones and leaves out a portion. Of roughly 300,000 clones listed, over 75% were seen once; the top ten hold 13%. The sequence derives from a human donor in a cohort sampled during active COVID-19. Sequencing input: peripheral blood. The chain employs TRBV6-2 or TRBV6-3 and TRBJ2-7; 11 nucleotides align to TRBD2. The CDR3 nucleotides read TGTGCCAGCAGCACCACTAGCGGGGGCTCCTACGAGCAGTACTTC. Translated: CASSTTSGGSYEQYF.